This T cell receptor beta chain was obtained from a study of T cell changes during pregnancy in multiple sclerosis. Trimming cost V 6 bases and J 4 bases; bases outside gene matches: 11. Germline V gene sequence: CDR1 MNHEY, CDR2 SVGAGI. This CDR3 spans 15 amino acids. This table comes from immunoSEQ multiplex PCR, and its TCRdb copy is limited to in-frame clones, with some not included. The profile shows tens of thousands of clones, more than 90% of them singletons. The chain has TRBV6-5 and TRBJ2-7; 8 positions agree with TRBD2. The sequencing here drew on peripheral blood, taken after pregnancy. The receptor was derived from a female donor in good health, enrolled as a control in a pregnancy study. As DNA, the CDR3 is TGTGCCAGCAGATTCTCTAGCGGGCCTTCGTACGAGCAGTACTTC. This codes for CASRFSSGPSYEQYF.